This TCR beta chain comes out of a study of blood T cell repertoires in COVID-19. Study details: Spain, Italy and the United States supplied samples that represented acute and convalescent COVID-19. From T cells, B-cell-depleted T cells, or PBMCs came the material, which was cDNA or gDNA.

Some clones are missing from TCRdb's copy, which holds only in-frame ones; the method was immunoSEQ multiplex PCR. The sample includes a few hundred thousand clones, about 91% of them seen just once. The Seattle site enrolled patients during active infection and followed them longitudinally. J was trimmed by 5 bases and V by 1 base; bases with no gene match: 1. This CDR3 comprises 14 residues. Germline lookup yields CDR1 SNHLY and CDR2 FYNNEI. This chain joins TRBV2 and TRBJ1-5; 8 nucleotides agree with TRBD1. The origin of this receptor is a woman aged 25 to 39 with COVID-19, enrolled during active disease. Source material: peripheral blood. Written as DNA, the CDR3 is TGTGCCAGCAGTGAAGACAGGGGGGATCAGCCCCAGCATTTT. This translates into CASSEDRGDQPQHF.